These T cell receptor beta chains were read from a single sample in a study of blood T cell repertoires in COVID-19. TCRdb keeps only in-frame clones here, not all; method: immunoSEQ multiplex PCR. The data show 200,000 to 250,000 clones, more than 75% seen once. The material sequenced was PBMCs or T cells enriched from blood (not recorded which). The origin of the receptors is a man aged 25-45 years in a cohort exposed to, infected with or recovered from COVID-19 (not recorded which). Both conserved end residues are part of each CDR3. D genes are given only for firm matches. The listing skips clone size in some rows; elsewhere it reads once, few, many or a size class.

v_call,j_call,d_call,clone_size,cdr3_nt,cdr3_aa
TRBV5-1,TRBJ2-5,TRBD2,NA,TGCGCCAGCAGCTCGCTAGCGGGAGTGGAGACCCAGTACTTC,CASSSLAGVETQYF
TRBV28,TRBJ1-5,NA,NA,TGTGCCAGCAGCGGAGCAGCAACAGGTGCGGGAGCCCAGCATTTT,CASSGAATGAGAQHF
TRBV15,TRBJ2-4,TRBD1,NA,TGTGCCACCAGCAGAGATCCGGACAGGGGGCTGGGCATTCAGTACTTC,CATSRDPDRGLGIQYF
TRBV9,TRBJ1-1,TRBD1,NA,TGTGCCAGCGGGCAGACAGGGGCCCACACTGAAGCTTTCTTT,CASGQTGAHTEAFF
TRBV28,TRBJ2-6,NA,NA,TGTGCCAGCAGTTTATTAGGGGCTGGGGCCAACGTCCTGACTTTC,CASSLLGAGANVLTF
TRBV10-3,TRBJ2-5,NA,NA,TGTGCCATCAGTGAGACAGAAAGAACCCAGTACTTC,CAISETERTQYF
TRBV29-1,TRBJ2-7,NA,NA,TGCAGCGTTGACAGGGGGGATAGGCAGTACTTC,CSVDRGDRQYF
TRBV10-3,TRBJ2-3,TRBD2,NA,TGTGCCATCAGTGACTTAGCGGGGGCAGATACGCAGTATTTT,CAISDLAGADTQYF
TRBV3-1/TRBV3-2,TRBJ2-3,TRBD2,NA,TGTGCCAGCAGTCACGATACTAGCGGGGTGCTAACCGCGACAGATACGCAGTATTTT,CASSHDTSGVLTATDTQYF
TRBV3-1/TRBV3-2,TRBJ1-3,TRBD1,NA,TGTGCCAGCAGACAAGCCGGGACAGCCTCTGGAAACACCATATATTTT,CASRQAGTASGNTIYF
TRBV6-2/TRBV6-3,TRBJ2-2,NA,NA,TGTGCCAGCAGTTACTTCCGGGGGAACACCGGGGAGCTGTTTTTT,CASSYFRGNTGELFF
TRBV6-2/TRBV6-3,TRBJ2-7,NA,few,TGTGCCAGCAGTTACCTTTCCGTCTACGAGCAGTACTTC,CASSYLSVYEQYF
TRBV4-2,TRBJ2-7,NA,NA,TGTGCCAGCAGCCAAGTTCTGGGCACCAACTACGAGCAGTACTTC,CASSQVLGTNYEQYF
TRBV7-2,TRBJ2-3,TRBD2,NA,TGTGCCAGCATCTTTCAAGCGGGAGTGAGAAGCACAGATACGCAGTATTTT,CASIFQAGVRSTDTQYF
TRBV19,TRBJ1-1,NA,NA,TGTGCCAGTTTCGGAGTCGTCGGTGTCACTGAAGCTTTCTTT,CASFGVVGVTEAFF
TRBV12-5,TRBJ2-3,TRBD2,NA,TGTGCTAGCGGGACTAGCGGGAAGCAAGATACGCAGTATTTT,CASGTSGKQDTQYF
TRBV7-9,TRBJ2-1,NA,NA,TGTGCCAGCAGCCACCCGACTATGGGGAATGAGCAGTTCTTC,CASSHPTMGNEQFF
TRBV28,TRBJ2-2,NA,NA,TGTGCCAGCAGTTTAACGGGGTCGGCCGGGGAGCTGTTTTTT,CASSLTGSAGELFF
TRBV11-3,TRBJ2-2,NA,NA,TGTGCCAGCAGCCAAGCCTTAAACGGGGAGCTGTTTTTT,CASSQALNGELFF
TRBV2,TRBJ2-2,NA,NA,TGTGCCAGGGGGCGGACCGACACCGGGGAGCTGTTTTTT,CARGRTDTGELFF
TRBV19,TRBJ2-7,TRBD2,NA,TGTGCCAGTAGTGGACTAGCCTACGAGCAGTACTTC,CASSGLAYEQYF
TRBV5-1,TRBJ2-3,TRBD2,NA,TGCGCCAGCAGCCCATTGACTAGCGGGATTCCAGATACGCAGTATTTT,CASSPLTSGIPDTQYF
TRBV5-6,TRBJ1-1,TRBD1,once,TGTGCCAGCAGCTTGGTGTTACGTCGGCAGGGGGCGCTCGGTGAAGCTTTCTTT,CASSLVLRRQGALGEAFF
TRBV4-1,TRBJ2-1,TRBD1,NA,TGCGCCAGCAGCCTCCCCGGGACAGACTACAATGAGCAGTTCTTC,CASSLPGTDYNEQFF
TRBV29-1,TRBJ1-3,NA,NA,TGCAGCGTTGTGGCAGGGTCTGGAAACACCATATATTTT,CSVVAGSGNTIYF